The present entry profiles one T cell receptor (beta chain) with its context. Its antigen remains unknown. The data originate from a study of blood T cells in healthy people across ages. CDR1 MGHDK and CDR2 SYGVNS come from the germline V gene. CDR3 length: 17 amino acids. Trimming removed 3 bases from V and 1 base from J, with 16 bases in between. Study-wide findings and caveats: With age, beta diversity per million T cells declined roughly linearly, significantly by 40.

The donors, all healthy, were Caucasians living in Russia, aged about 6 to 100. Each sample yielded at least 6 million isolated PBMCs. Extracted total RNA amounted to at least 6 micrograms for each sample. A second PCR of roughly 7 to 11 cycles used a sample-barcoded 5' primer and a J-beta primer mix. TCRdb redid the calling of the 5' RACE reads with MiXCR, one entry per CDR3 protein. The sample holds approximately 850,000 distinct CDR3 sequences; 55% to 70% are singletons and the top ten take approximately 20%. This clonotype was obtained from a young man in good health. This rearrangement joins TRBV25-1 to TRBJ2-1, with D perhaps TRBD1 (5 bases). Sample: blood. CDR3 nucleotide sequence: TGTGCCAGCAGTGAGTCCCTCGGACACACTTCCTACAATGAGCAGTTCTTC. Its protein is CASSESLGHTSYNEQFF. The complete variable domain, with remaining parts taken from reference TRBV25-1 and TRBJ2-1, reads EADIYQTPRYLVIGTGKKITLECSQTMGHDKMYWYQQDPGMELHLIHYSYGVNSTEKGDLSSESTVSRIRTEHFPLTLESARPSHTSQYLCASSESLGHTSYNEQFFGPGTRLTVL.